Described below is a single T cell receptor (beta chain) sequence and its context. This clonotype was observed a handful of times. This clone's antigen is unknown. No base qualities exist here, and no much larger clone lies one base off it. PBMCs were isolated by Ficoll-Paque density gradient centrifugation. This sample was included in a study of T-cell memory formation after mild COVID-19 (dated by TCRdb to about 2021). For the study in its entirety: Most TCR sequence clusters were specific to one of the two donors. Longitudinal TCRalpha and TCRbeta repertoire sequencing tracked T-cell clones expanding and contracting after mild COVID-19 in a couple of donors. Two young, previously healthy adult volunteers, one female and one male, were included in the cohort.

Here is what the overall study found, with its caveats: Contracting CD4+ clones turned up mainly in the CM and EM memory subsets, whereas EMRA was where CD8+ clones were enriched. The study included only a couple of mild cases, and larger cohorts that include severe cases with pre-infection samples were judged to be necessary. SARS-CoV-2 specificity was not confirmed for the second-wave clones peaking on day 37. Clones that contracted from day 15 to 85 showed balanced CD4/CD8 phenotypes, whereas a second wave of clones that expanded from day 15 to 37 leaned towards CD4+. Some responding clones were detected in pre-infection memory, suggesting pre-existing cross-reactive memory T cells joined the SARS-CoV-2 response.

Sequencing relied on an Illumina NovaSeq 6000. TCRalpha and TCRbeta cDNA libraries were built by 5'RACE with constant-segment primers, adding sample barcodes and unique molecular identifiers. RNA was extracted from every sample with Trizol reagent. The libraries were amplified in two PCR steps, and the second step added a second sample barcode and Illumina TruSeq adapters. Libraries were sequenced on an Illumina NovaSeq with 2 x 150 bp paired-end reads. In the original analysis: Demultiplexing of reads and collapsing into UMI-guided consensus sequences were performed with migec v1.2.7. Using mixcr v2.1.11, UMI consensuses were aligned to TRA and TRB V and J templates and then assembled into clonotypes. A clonotype was counted as expanded or contracted only if both edgeR and NoisET called the change significant, with noise models trained on biological replicates. For edgeR calls, the thresholds were a false discovery rate-adjusted p below 0.01 and a log2 fold-change of 1. As an exploratory analysis of dynamics, max-normalized trajectories of the 1000 most abundant clonotypes were examined by PCA with hierarchical clustering. Separately sequenced CD4+ and CD8+ repertoires were used to assign a CD4 or CD8 phenotype to each responding clone. In TCRdb, the public reads were trimmed at Q25 with fastp and aligned with MiXCR, with productive beta chains retained. Rows merge per CDR3 protein into single entries with the most common DNA and genes. The V and J calls and clone size are TCRdb's, not the authors'. Recorded for this sample are 450,000 or so distinct CDR3 sequences; roughly 25% of them occurred a single time. The biggest ten clones account for around 12% of the sample.

This clonotype was sampled from an adult woman who had mild COVID-19 (a few samples of this study predate the infection). The sample titles of this study are shuffled in the database, so cell type and time point are left out; the donor was told from shared clones. Sequences were obtained from PBMCs or a T cell subset sorted from them (not recorded which).

The sequenced DNA is TGTGCCAGCAGCTTAGCGCTAACTGGGCAGCTTAACACCGGGGAGCTGTTTTTT. It specifies CASSLALTGQLNTGELFF. This receptor chain uses TRBV7-2 and TRBJ2-2; the D gene assignment is ambiguous. Its CDR3 holds 18 amino acids, cysteine through phenylalanine. Just the 54-base CDR3 DNA is kept, in frame starting at base 1. Sequences SGHTA (CDR1) and FQGNSA (CDR2) are obtained from the germline V gene. Trimming takes 0 bases from V and 2 bases from J, and the germline ends sit 16 bases apart. Where the CDR3 stops, the reference TRBV7-2 and TRBJ2-2 genes take over; the full variable domain is GAGVSQSPSNKVTEKGKDVELRCDPISGHTALYWYRQSLGQGLEFLIYFQGNSAPDKSGLPSDRFSAERTGGSVSTLTIQRTQQEDSAVYLCASSLALTGQLNTGELFFGEGSRLTVL.